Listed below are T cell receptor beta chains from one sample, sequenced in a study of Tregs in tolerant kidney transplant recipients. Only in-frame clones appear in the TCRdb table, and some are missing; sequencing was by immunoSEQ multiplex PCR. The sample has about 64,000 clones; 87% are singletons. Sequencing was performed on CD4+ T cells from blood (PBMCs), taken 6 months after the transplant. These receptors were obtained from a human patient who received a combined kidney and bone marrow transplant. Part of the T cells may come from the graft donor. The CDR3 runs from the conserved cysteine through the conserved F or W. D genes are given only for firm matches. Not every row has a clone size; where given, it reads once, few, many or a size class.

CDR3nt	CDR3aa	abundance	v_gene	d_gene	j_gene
TGCAGCGTTGAAGAAGGGACAGGTCGATATGGCTACACCTTC	CSVEEGTGRYGYTF	NA	TRBV29-1	TRBD1	TRBJ1-2
TGTGCCAGCAGCTTGACAGGGTTGGAAGAGACCCAGTACTTC	CASSLTGLEETQYF	NA	TRBV7-3	TRBD1	TRBJ2-5
TGTGCCAGCAGCTTGTTGTATTCCTACAATGAGCAGTTCTTC	CASSLLYSYNEQFF	once	TRBV5-4	NA	TRBJ2-1
TGCGCCAGCAGCCCCGCTGGCCCCCTGGAGCAGTACTTC	CASSPAGPLEQYF	NA	TRBV10-2	NA	TRBJ2-7
TGCAGCGGGACTAGCACAGATACGCAGTATTTT	CSGTSTDTQYF	NA	TRBV29-1	NA	TRBJ2-3
TGTGCCAGCAGTGAGGGCAGGCCCTACGAGCAGTACTTC	CASSEGRPYEQYF	NA	TRBV2	NA	TRBJ2-7
TGTGCCAGCAGCTTTAACCGACAGCCAGCCTATGGCTACACCTTC	CASSFNRQPAYGYTF	NA	TRBV6-1	NA	TRBJ1-2
TGTGCCATCAGGACAGGGGCTGATACGCAGTATTTT	CAIRTGADTQYF	NA	TRBV10-3	TRBD1	TRBJ2-3
TGTGCCAGCTCTGCTGAGGAGACCCAGTACTTC	CASSAEETQYF	NA	TRBV18	NA	TRBJ2-5
TGCAGCGTTGAAGGGGAGTCCTACGAGCAGTACTTC	CSVEGESYEQYF	NA	TRBV29-1	NA	TRBJ2-7
TGTGCCACCAGCATACGACAGGGGTCGCAAGAGACCCAGTACTTC	CATSIRQGSQETQYF	NA	TRBV15	TRBD1	TRBJ2-5
TGTGCCAGCAGTGTTTGGACAGGGGGACCCTACGAGCAGTACTTC	CASSVWTGGPYEQYF	once	TRBV6-4	TRBD1	TRBJ2-7
TGTGCCAGCAGTTCTACAGGGGGCTGGCAGCCCCAGCATTTT	CASSSTGGWQPQHF	NA	TRBV27	TRBD1	TRBJ1-5
TGCGCCAGCAGCCAAGTTAGCGGGAGTAGTTTCGAGCAGTACTTC	CASSQVSGSSFEQYF	NA	TRBV4-3	TRBD2	TRBJ2-7
TGCGCCAGCAGCCAAGGGTCCGGGACAGGGTTCGATGAGCAGTTCTTC	CASSQGSGTGFDEQFF	NA	TRBV4-1	TRBD1	TRBJ2-1
TGTGCCAGCAGCCCGGGACTAGCGACCGGGGAGCTGTTTTTT	CASSPGLATGELFF	NA	TRBV7-7	TRBD2	TRBJ2-2
TGCGCCAGCAGCTTGGCCGTGGGGGGGCAAGTCGGGGAGCTGTTTTTT	CASSLAVGGQVGELFF	NA	TRBV5-1	NA	TRBJ2-2
TGTGCCATCAGTGAGTCGGCAGGGGGTATTGGCTACACCTTC	CAISESAGGIGYTF	NA	TRBV10-3	TRBD1	TRBJ1-2
TGCGCCAGCAGCCAAGATTGGGGGGGGAACACTGAAGCTTTCTTT	CASSQDWGGNTEAFF	NA	TRBV4-3	NA	TRBJ1-1
TGTGCCAGCAGCTTAGCAAGGACAGGGACCGGCGGGGGGACCCAGTACTTC	CASSLARTGTGGGTQYF	once	TRBV7-6	NA	TRBJ2-5
TGTGCCGGTTCCCGGGACAGTTATCAGCCCCAGCATTTT	CAGSRDSYQPQHF	NA	TRBV2	TRBD1	TRBJ1-5
TGCGCCAGCAGCCGTGGAACGACTAGCCAATTCTACGAGCAGTACTTC	CASSRGTTSQFYEQYF	NA	TRBV4-3	TRBD2	TRBJ2-7
TGTGCCAGCAGCAGCGACAGTCGATTCTACAATGAGCAGTTCTTC	CASSSDSRFYNEQFF	NA	TRBV6-4	NA	TRBJ2-1
TGTGCCAGCAGCGTGGACAGTCCCTACGAGCAGTACTTC	CASSVDSPYEQYF	NA	TRBV9	NA	TRBJ2-7
TGCGCCAGCAGCCAAACGGACTGGTCAGATACGCAGTATTTT	CASSQTDWSDTQYF	NA	TRBV4-3	NA	TRBJ2-3
TGTGCCAGTCGGGGAGGGGCGAGGCGGAACACCGGGGAGCTGTTTTTT	CASRGGARRNTGELFF	few	TRBV2	TRBD2	TRBJ2-2
TGTGCCAGCAGCCAAGATCCGATTAGCGGGGGGATATTAGCCAAAAACATTCAGTACTTC	CASSQDPISGGILAKNIQYF	NA	TRBV4-2	TRBD2	TRBJ2-4
TGTGCCAGCAGCACCTACAGGGGGCTTGACACCGGGGAGCTGTTTTTT	CASSTYRGLDTGELFF	NA	TRBV7-2	TRBD1	TRBJ2-2
TGTGCCAGCAGCTTAAGCCGACTAGCGCTTTCCTACGAGCAGTACTTC	CASSLSRLALSYEQYF	NA	TRBV11-1	TRBD2	TRBJ2-7
TGTGCCAGCAGCAGGACTAGCGGGGGGCGAAGCACAGATACGCAGTATTTT	CASSRTSGGRSTDTQYF	NA	TRBV5-4	TRBD2	TRBJ2-3
TGTGCCAGCAGCTTAATGAGCCCAGGGACTGGAAACACCATATATTTT	CASSLMSPGTGNTIYF	NA	TRBV7-9	NA	TRBJ1-3
TGTGCCAGTGGGGACAGGCGGAACTATGGCTACACCTTC	CASGDRRNYGYTF	NA	TRBV19	TRBD1	TRBJ1-2
TGTGCCAGCAGCTGGACTAGCTTAGTTGAGCAGTACTTC	CASSWTSLVEQYF	NA	TRBV7-2	TRBD2	TRBJ2-7
TGTGCCTGGAGTGTACGCAGGGGAGGCAATCAGCCCCAGCATTTT	CAWSVRRGGNQPQHF	NA	TRBV30	NA	TRBJ1-5
TGTGCCAGCAGCTTCTTGGACAGACGCACAGATACGCAGTATTTT	CASSFLDRRTDTQYF	NA	TRBV13	NA	TRBJ2-3
TGTGCCAGCAGCCGGGTACCCCAGAATTACAATGAGCAGTTCTTC	CASSRVPQNYNEQFF	NA	TRBV13	NA	TRBJ2-1
TGTGCCAGCAGCTCTGGACTAGCCCGCTCTGGGGCCAACGTCCTGACTTTC	CASSSGLARSGANVLTF	once	TRBV5-4	TRBD2	TRBJ2-6
TGTGCCAGCAGTTTAAGGAGTAGACAGCCCCAGCATTTT	CASSLRSRQPQHF	NA	TRBV27	NA	TRBJ1-5
TGTGCCAGCTCACCAGGGGGCCCAGATACGCAGTATTTT	CASSPGGPDTQYF	NA	TRBV18	NA	TRBJ2-3
TGTGCCAGCAGCCCCGGGACAGGGCGGCAGTACTTC	CASSPGTGRQYF	once	TRBV7-2	TRBD1	TRBJ2-7
TGTGCCAGTACCCGGGGACAGGCGAACACTGAAGCTTTCTTT	CASTRGQANTEAFF	NA	TRBV19	TRBD1	TRBJ1-1
TGTGCCAGCAGTTTCCCGACAGGGGCAAGGGAAGCTTTCTTT	CASSFPTGAREAFF	once	TRBV28	TRBD1	TRBJ1-1
TGTGCCATCAGTCCTATAGCCGGGACAGGGGGTCATGGCTACACCTTC	CAISPIAGTGGHGYTF	NA	TRBV10-3	TRBD1	TRBJ1-2
TGTGCCAGTAGTATCAAGTACGGAGCCTCGGGGGGCTACACCTTC	CASSIKYGASGGYTF	medium-sized	TRBV19	NA	TRBJ1-2
TGTGCCAGCAGCTTAAGGCCAATAGATACGCAGTATTTT	CASSLRPIDTQYF	NA	TRBV7-3	NA	TRBJ2-3
TGCGCCAGCAGCGCAGGGGGTAACGAGCAGTACTTC	CASSAGGNEQYF	NA	TRBV4-1	TRBD1	TRBJ2-7
TGTGCCAGCAGTTATACAGGGGGCAATAACTATGGCTACACCTTC	CASSYTGGNNYGYTF	once	TRBV7-9	TRBD1	TRBJ1-2